Described below is a single TCR beta chain sequence and its context. Its antigen is undetermined. Oncomine TCR Beta short-read sequencing was applied to DNA from cultured CD4+ T cells. TCRdb used MiXCR to reprocess the PCR reads, holding one entry per CDR3 protein. The sample carries 15,000 to 20,000 distinct CDR3 sequences, 40% to 65% recorded once. The CDR3 is 12 residues long. V lost 6 bases to trimming and J lost 15 bases, with 18 bases between them. Germline V gives CDR1 SNHLY, CDR2 FYNNEI. These data belong to a study of vaccination and CD4 T cells after COVID-19. Sample treatment: roughly 10-day PBMC culture with coronavirus spike peptide pools or control peptides (ViraFEST assay).

The chain uses TRBV2 and TRBJ2-1, with a possible D match to TRBD1 (6 bases). The sequence was obtained from a human donor who had recovered from COVID-19. The sequencing used CD4+ T cells from blood, cultured in vitro, collected before SARS-CoV-2 vaccination. CDR3 sequence reads: CASSEQGPKGFF. Written as DNA, the CDR3 is TGTGCCAGCAGCGAGCAGGGGCCCAAGGGGTTCTTC.